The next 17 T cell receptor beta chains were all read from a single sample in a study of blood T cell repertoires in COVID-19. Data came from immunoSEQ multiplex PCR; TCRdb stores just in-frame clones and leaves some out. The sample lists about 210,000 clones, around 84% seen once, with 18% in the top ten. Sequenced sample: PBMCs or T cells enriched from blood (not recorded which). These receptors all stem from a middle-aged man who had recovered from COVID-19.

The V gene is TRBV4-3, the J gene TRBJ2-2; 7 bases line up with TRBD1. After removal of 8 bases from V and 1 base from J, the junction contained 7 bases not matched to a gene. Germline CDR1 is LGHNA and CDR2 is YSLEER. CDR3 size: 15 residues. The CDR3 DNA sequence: TGCGCCAGCGGCCCGGGACAGAGGAACACCGGGGAGCTGTTTTTT. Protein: CASGPGQRNTGELFF.

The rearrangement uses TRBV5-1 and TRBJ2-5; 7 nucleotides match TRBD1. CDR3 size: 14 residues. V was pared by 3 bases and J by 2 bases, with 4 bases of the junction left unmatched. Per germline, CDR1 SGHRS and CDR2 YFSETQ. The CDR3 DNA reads TGCGCCAGCAGCTGGGGGACAGATCAAGAGACCCAGTACTTC. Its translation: CASSWGTDQETQYF.

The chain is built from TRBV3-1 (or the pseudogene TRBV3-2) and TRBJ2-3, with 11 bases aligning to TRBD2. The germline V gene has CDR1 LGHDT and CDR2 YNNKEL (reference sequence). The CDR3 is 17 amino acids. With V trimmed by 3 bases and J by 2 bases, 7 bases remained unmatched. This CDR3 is CASSHLLAGGTTDTQYF. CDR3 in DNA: TGTGCCAGCAGCCACCTCTTAGCGGGAGGGACCACAGATACGCAGTATTTT.

The CDR3 sequence is CASSPPNRGINTGELFF. The CDR3 nucleotides read TGTGCCAGCTCACCACCGAACAGGGGGATAAACACCGGGGAGCTGTTTTTT. The J gene is TRBJ2-2, the V gene TRBV18; 8 bases map to TRBD1. The germline V gene encodes CDR1 KGHSH and CDR2 LQKENI. The CDR3 covers 17 residues. Trimming took 0 bases from V and 2 from J; bases not matched to a gene: 5.

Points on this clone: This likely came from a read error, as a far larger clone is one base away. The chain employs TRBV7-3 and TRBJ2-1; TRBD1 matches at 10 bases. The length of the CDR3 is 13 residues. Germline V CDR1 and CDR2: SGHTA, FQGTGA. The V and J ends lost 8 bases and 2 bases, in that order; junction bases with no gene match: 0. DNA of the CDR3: TGTGCCAGCGGGACAGGGGCCTACAATGAGCAGTTCTTC. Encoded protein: CASGTGAYNEQFF.

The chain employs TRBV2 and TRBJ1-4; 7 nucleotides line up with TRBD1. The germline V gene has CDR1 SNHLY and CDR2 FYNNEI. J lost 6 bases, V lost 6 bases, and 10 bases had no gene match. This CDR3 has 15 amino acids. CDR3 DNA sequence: TGTGCCAGCAGAGTTTCCGGGACAGTGGATGAAAAACTGTTTTTT. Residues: CASRVSGTVDEKLFF.

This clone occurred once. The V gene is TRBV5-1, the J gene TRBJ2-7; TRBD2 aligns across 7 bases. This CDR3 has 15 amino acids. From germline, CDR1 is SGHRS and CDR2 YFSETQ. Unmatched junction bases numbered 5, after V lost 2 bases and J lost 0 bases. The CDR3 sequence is CASSLREGSSYEQYF. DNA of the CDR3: TGCGCCAGCAGCTTAAGGGAGGGAAGCTCCTACGAGCAGTACTTC.

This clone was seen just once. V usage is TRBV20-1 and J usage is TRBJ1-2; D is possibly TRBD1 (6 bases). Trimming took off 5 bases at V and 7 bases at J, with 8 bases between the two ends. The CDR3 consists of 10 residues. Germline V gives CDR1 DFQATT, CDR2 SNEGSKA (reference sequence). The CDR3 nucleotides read TGCAGTGCTCACAGGGTTGGCTACACCTTC. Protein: CSAHRVGYTF.

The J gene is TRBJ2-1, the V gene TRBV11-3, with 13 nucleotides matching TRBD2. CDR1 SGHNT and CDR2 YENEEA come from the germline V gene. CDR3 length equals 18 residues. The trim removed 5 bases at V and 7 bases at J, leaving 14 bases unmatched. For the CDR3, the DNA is TGTGCCAGCAGCCAGGGACTAGCGGGAACTCCCCAGGGGAATGAGCAGTTCTTC. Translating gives CASSQGLAGTPQGNEQFF.

The CDR3, as DNA: TGTGCCAGCAGTGAGACGACTAATCAGCCCCAGCATTTT. Translated: CASSETTNQPQHF. The chain joins TRBV6-1 to TRBJ1-5; D remains ambiguous. Between the trimmed V and J ends, which lost 3 bases and 4 bases, there was a span of 7 bases. The CDR3 runs 13 residues. CDR1 and CDR2 from the germline V gene are MNHNS and SASEGT.

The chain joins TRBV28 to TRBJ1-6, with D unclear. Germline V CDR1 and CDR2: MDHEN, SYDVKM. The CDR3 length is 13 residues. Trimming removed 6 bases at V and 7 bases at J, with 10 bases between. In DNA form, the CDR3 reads TGTGCCAGCAGCTCCTTGGGCAATTCACCCCTCCACTTT. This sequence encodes CASSSLGNSPLHF.

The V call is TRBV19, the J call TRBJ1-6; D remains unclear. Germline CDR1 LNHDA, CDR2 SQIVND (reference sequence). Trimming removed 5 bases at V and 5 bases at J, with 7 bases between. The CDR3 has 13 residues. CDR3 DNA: TGTGCCAGTAGTTTGGGCCATAATTCACCCCTCCACTTT. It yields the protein CASSLGHNSPLHF.

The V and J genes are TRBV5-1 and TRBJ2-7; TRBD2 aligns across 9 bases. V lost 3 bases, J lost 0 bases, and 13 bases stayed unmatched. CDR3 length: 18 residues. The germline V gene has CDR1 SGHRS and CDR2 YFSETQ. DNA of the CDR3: TGCGCCAGCAGCTGGGCGGAGGCTAGCGGGACCTTCTCCTACGAGCAGTACTTC. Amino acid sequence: CASSWAEASGTFSYEQYF.

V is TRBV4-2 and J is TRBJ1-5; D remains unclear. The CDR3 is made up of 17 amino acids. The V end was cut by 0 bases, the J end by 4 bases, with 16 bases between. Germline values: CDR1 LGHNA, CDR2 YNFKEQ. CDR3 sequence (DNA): TGTGCCAGCAGCCAAGAGAAGACTTTGTCAACAAATCAGCCCCAGCATTTT. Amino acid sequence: CASSQEKTLSTNQPQHF.

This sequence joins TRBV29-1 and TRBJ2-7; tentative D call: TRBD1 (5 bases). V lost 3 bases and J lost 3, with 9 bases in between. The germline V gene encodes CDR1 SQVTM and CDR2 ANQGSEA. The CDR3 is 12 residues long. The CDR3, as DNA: TGCAGCGTTGAGCTCAGGGACTACGAGCAGTACTTC. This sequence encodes CSVELRDYEQYF.

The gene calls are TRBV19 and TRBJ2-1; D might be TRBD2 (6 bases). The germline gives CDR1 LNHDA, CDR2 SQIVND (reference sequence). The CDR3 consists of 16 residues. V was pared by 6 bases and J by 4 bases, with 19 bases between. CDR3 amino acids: CASSVSSSVKYNEQFF. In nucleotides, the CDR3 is TGTGCCAGTAGCGTCTCCTCTAGCGTGAAGTACAATGAGCAGTTCTTC.

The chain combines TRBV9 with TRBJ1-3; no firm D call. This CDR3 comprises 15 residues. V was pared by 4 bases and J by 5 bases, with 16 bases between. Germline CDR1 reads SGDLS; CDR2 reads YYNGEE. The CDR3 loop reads CASSPLVGIRNTIYF. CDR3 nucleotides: TGTGCCAGCAGCCCCCTAGTCGGAATTAGAAACACCATATATTTT.